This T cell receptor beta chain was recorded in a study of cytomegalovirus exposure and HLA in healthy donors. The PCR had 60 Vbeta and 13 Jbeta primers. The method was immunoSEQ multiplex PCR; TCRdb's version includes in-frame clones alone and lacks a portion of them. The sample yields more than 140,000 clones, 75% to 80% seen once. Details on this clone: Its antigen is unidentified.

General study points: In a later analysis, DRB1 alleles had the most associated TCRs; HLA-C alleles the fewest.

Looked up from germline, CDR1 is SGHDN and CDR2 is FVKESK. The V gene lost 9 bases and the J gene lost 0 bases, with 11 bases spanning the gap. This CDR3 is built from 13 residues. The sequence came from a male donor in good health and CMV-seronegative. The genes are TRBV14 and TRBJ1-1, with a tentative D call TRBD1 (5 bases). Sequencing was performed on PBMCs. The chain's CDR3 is CASRQGLNTEAFF. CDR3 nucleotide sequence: TGTGCCAGTCGCCAGGGTCTGAACACTGAAGCTTTCTTT. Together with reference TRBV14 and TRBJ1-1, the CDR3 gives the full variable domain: EAGVTQFPSHSVIEKGQTVTLRCDPISGHDNLYWYRRVMGKEIKFLLHFVKESKQDESGMPNNRFLAERTGGTYSTLKVQPAELEDSGVYFCASRQGLNTEAFFGQGTRLTVV.